The sample holds one count of the clone carrying this T cell receptor beta chain. No antigen is known for it. An end of the junction does not agree with germline; a read error may underlie this. This CDR3 is 14 amino acids long. Germline lookup yields CDR1 MDHEN and CDR2 SYDVKM. Time point specified: sample taken at primary tumor resection. The donor group consisted of over 60 patients who had untreated, early-stage non-small cell lung cancer. Tumor, nontumor lung or frozen PBMC supplied whole RNA, sequenced without sorting. The sample originates from a study of spatial heterogeneity in lung cancer. Whole-study results and caveats: Counts of expanded alpha and beta TCRs within tumors tracked the tumor nonsynonymous mutation count.

TCRdb independently ran MiXCR on the 5' RACE reads; one entry per CDR3 protein. The sample carries 11,000 or so distinct CDR3 sequences, about 12% recorded once. This TCR was sampled from a male donor with early-stage non-small cell lung cancer. Sequencing used lung tumor tissue, obtained at surgery. J is TRBJ2-7 and V is TRBV28, with a weak D call TRBD1 (6 bases). The CDR3 DNA is TGTGCCAGCAGTTTGGGGGCCGCCACCTACAAGCAGTACTTC. This encodes CASSLGAATYKQYF.